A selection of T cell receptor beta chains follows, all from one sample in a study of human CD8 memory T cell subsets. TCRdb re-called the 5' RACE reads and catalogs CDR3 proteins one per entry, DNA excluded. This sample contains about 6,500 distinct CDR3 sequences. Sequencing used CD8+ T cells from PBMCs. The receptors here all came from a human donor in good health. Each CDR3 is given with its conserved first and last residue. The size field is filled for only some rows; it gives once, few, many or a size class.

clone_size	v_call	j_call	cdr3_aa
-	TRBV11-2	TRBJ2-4	CASSFGPRNIQYF
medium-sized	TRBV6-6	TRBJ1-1	CASSYVGAEAFF
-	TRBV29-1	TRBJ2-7	CSVNSGPRYEQYF
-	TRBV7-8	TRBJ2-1	CASSTPGGLAGAHSDYNEQFF
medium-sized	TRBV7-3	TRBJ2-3	CASSLLAGDTDTQYF
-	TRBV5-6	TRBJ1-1	CASSLPQGQAGTEAFF
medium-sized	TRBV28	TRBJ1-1	CASSYRGGGYTEAFF
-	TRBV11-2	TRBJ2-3	CASSKPGGPDTQYF
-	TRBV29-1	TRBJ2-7	CSVEAEYSYEQYF
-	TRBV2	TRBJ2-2	CASNRLAGRPPGELFF
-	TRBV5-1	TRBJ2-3	CASSLNTRPGGRILEGDTQYF
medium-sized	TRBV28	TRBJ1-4	CASSLVIRGKLFF
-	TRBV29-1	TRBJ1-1	CSVALITGEAFF
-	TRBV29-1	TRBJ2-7	CSVLLEKGYEQYF
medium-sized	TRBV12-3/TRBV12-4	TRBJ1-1	CASSLEIEMNTEAFF
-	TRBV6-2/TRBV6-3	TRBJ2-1	CASSQGWNEQFF
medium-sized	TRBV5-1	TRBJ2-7	CASSLAAGTGRHEQYF
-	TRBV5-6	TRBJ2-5	CASSLEGTGQTYQETQYF
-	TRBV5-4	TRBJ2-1	CASSLGLAGGPGNEQFF
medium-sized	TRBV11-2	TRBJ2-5	CASSLGELWGETQYF
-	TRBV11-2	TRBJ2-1	CASSLPASYNEQFF
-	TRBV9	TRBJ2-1	CASSPQGLMQFF
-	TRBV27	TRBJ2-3	CASRLAGGPDTQYF
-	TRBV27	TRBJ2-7	CASSSDATYEQYF
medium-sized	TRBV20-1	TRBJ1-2	CSAQESYGYTF
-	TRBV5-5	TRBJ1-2	CASRAGSYGYTF
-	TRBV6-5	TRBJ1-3	CASSPAGTGAAGNTIYF
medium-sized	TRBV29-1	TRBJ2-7	CSVEIGDPGAYEQYF